This entry lists 20 T cell receptor beta chains sequenced from one sample in a study of T cells in Graves' hyperthyroidism and ophthalmopathy. There were TCR beta CDR3 regions amplified from RNA transcripts. HTBI primers drove first-round RT-PCR of the TCR CDR3. TCRdb reprocessed the multiplex PCR reads with MiXCR, giving one entry per CDR3 protein. The sample lists over 700,000 distinct CDR3 sequences; 38% were seen once. Sequences were obtained from blood. The source of these receptors is a man between 18 and 29 years old with Graves' hyperthyroidism.

In this sample, this clonotype turned up many times. This sequence joins TRBV20-1 and TRBJ1-3; D remains unclear. The CDR3 covers 14 residues. Germline assignment: CDR1 DFQATT and CDR2 SNEGSKA (reference sequence). V shed 4 bases and J shed 2 bases, with 12 bases lying between them. CDR3 DNA sequence: TGCAGTGCTACCGAGATCGGGGCTGGAAACACCATATATTTT. It encodes CSATEIGAGNTIYF.

The chain is built from TRBV11-2 and TRBJ2-5, with 7 bases identical to TRBD2. V was pared by 5 bases and J by 4 bases, with 10 bases of the junction left unmatched. The CDR3 sequence is 15 residues long. Germline CDR1 SGHAT, CDR2 FQNNGV. In DNA, the CDR3 is TGTGCCAGCAGCCCCCCCGGGCGGGAGAGAGAGACCCAGTACTTC. Residues: CASSPPGRERETQYF. Full variable domain (outside the CDR3, taken from reference TRBV11-2 and TRBJ2-5): EAGVAQSPRYKIIEKRQSVAFWCNPISGHATLYWYQQILGQGPKLLIQFQNNGVVDDSQLPKDRFSAERLKGVDSTLKIQPAKLEDSAVYLCASSPPGRERETQYFGPGTRLLVL.

This clonotype has a count of ten or more. The CDR3 spells CASSPWTESPLHF. DNA for the CDR3: TGTGCCAGCAGCCCCTGGACAGAATCACCCCTCCACTTT. The V call is TRBV9, the J call TRBJ1-6; a possible D gene is TRBD1 (6 bases). Deletions cut 4 bases from V and 10 bases from J, with 12 bases between. The germline V gene has CDR1 SGDLS and CDR2 YYNGEE. The CDR3 has 13 amino acids.

The chain carries TRBV5-4 and TRBJ2-7, with a weak D call TRBD2 (6 bases). Deletions cut 4 bases from V and 2 bases from J, with 13 bases between. This CDR3 comprises 14 residues. Germline V gives CDR1 SGHNT, CDR2 YYREEE (reference sequence). As DNA, the CDR3 is TGTGCCAGCAGCAGGGACTCGGTAGCCTACGAGCAGTACTTC. Translation gives CASSRDSVAYEQYF.

The gene calls are TRBV7-2 and TRBJ2-7, with a tentative D call TRBD2 (6 bases). V lost 1 base, J lost 11 bases, and 9 bases lay in between. There are 11 residues in the CDR3. CDR1 and CDR2 (germline): SGHTA, FQGNSA. The chain's CDR3 is CASSLGWGEYF. The CDR3 DNA reads TGTGCCAGCAGCTTAGGATGGGGGGAGTACTTC.

This clonotype was seen only a few times. The gene calls are TRBV10-3 and TRBJ2-3; 7 bases agree with TRBD1. This CDR3 contains 13 residues. Germline trimming cut 11 bases from V and 5 bases from J; bases unmatched to any gene: 10. Germline CDR1 reads ENHRY; CDR2 reads SYGVKD. DNA for the CDR3: TGTGCCTCCCGACAGGGCCAAATAGATACGCAGTATTTT. Translating it yields CASRQGQIDTQYF.

This clonotype was recorded many times. V is TRBV7-2 and J is TRBJ1-6, with D perhaps TRBD1 (6 bases). This CDR3 has 14 residues. Germline V gene sequence: CDR1 SGHTA, CDR2 FQGNSA. V was trimmed by 1 base and J by 9 bases, leaving 10 bases between them. The CDR3 nucleotides are TGTGCCAGCAGCTTAGGAGGGGGTGGTTCACCCCTCCACTTT. Amino acid sequence: CASSLGGGGSPLHF.

The chain recombines TRBV7-3 with TRBJ2-5; D assignment may be TRBD1 or TRBD2 (5 bases each). CDR1 and CDR2 from the germline V gene are SGHTA and FQGTGA. V was shortened by 5 bases and J by 4 bases, with 17 bases between the two germline ends. This CDR3 has 15 residues. Here the CDR3 DNA reads TGTGCCAGCAGCCCAAGGGGCGGGCTTTCAGAGACCCAGTACTTC. Its protein is CASSPRGGLSETQYF.

As regards this clonotype: This CDR3 fails to terminate in the conserved phenylalanine or tryptophan, so it likely reflects a read error. The V call is TRBV19, the J call TRBJ1-1; 8 bases fit TRBD1. J lost 1 base, V lost 7 bases, and 5 bases had no gene match. Germline V gives CDR1 LNHDA, CDR2 SQIVND (reference sequence). CDR3 length: 14 amino acids. Here the CDR3 DNA reads TGTGCCAGTAACAGGGGGTTAGGGAACACTGAAGCTTTCCTT. As protein: CASNRGLGNTEAFL.

In nucleotides, the CDR3 is TGTGCCAGCACCCCGGAGGGACAGTCCCAAGAGACCCAGTACTTC. Translated: CASTPEGQSQETQYF. V usage is TRBV12-3 or TRBV12-4 and J usage is TRBJ2-5, with D possibly matching TRBD1 (7 bases). The CDR3 length is 15 residues. Trimming took 7 bases from V and 1 from J, leaving 16 bases between them.

This clonotype was seen a few times. The V call is TRBV20-1, the J call TRBJ2-7; 9 nucleotides align to TRBD1. CDR1 and CDR2 (germline): DFQATT, SNEGSKA (reference sequence). The ends lost 3 bases at V and 3 bases at J; junction bases unmatched: 0. The length of the CDR3 is 12 residues. DNA of the CDR3: TGCAGTGCTAGGACAGGGGGCTACGAGCAGTACTTC. Protein: CSARTGGYEQYF.

Written as DNA, the CDR3 is TGTGCCAGCAGCCAGGAGGGCCGTTCGTCCGGGGAGCTGTTTTTT. It encodes CASSQEGRSSGELFF. The chain is built from TRBV7-9 and TRBJ2-2; maybe TRBD2 (6 bases). This CDR3 has 15 amino acids. Trimming took 5 bases from V and 6 from J, leaving 16 bases between them. CDR1 and CDR2 from the germline V gene are SEHNR and FQNEAQ (reference sequence).

The chain has TRBV7-9 and TRBJ1-4, with D perhaps TRBD1 (5 bases). Trimming shortened V by 3 bases and J by 8 bases, and 19 bases separated the two germline ends. The germline V gene has CDR1 SEHNR and CDR2 FQNEAQ (reference sequence). CDR3 size: 16 residues. CDR3 nucleotide sequence: TGTGCCAGCAGCTTGGGCTCCGGGACCCCTAGGGAAAAACTGTTTTTT. It translates to CASSLGSGTPREKLFF.

This clonotype appeared a few times. The chain carries TRBV5-4 and TRBJ2-5, with TRBD2 identical over 12 bases. The CDR3 totals 16 residues. Trimming removed 0 bases from V and 2 bases from J; junction bases left unmatched: 2. The V gene's germline CDR1 is SGHNT and CDR2 YYREEE (reference sequence). The CDR3 coding sequence is TGTGCCAGCAGCTTGGTCCTAGCGGGGGGGCAAGAGACCCAGTACTTC. It translates to CASSLVLAGGQETQYF.

V is TRBV14 and J is TRBJ2-5; the D call may be TRBD1 or TRBD2 (7 bases each). This CDR3 is built from 19 residues. Trimming took 0 bases from V and 0 from J, leaving 20 bases between them. Germline V gene data show CDR1 as SGHDN and CDR2 as FVKESK. The CDR3 loop is CASSQEVDLGGTDQETQYF. The CDR3 bases are TGTGCCAGCAGCCAAGAAGTCGACTTGGGGGGGACAGACCAAGAGACCCAGTACTTC.

This chain links TRBV20-1 with TRBJ2-2, with 9 bases aligning to TRBD1. Looked up from germline, CDR1 is DFQATT and CDR2 is SNEGSKA (reference sequence). The CDR3 loop spans 14 amino acids. J gave up 7 bases and V 5 bases, and 8 bases lay outside the gene matches. CDR3 nucleotide sequence: TGCAGTGCTGGGGACAGGGCGAAGGGCGGGGAGCTGTTTTTT. Its protein is CSAGDRAKGGELFF.

The V call is TRBV7-9, the J call TRBJ2-2; 10 nucleotides line up with TRBD1. Germline loops: CDR1 SEHNR, CDR2 FQNEAQ (reference sequence). CDR3 length equals 16 residues. V dropped 5 bases and J dropped 3; count of bases not matched to a gene: 6. Written as DNA, the CDR3 is TGTGCCAGCAGCCCCCCGGGACAGGGGCACACCGGGGAGCTGTTTTTT. Translation: CASSPPGQGHTGELFF.

This chain connects TRBV5-6 to TRBJ2-7; D uncertain. The CDR3 loop spans 13 amino acids. CDR1 and CDR2 from the germline V gene are SGHDT and YYEEEE. V was cut by 4 bases and J by 4 bases, with 12 bases left in between. The CDR3 DNA reads as TGTGCCAGCAGCCACGGAGCGATTTACGAGCAGTACTTC. It codes for CASSHGAIYEQYF.

The rearrangement links TRBV4-1 to TRBJ1-5; possibly TRBD1 for D (5 bases). This CDR3 region has 16 residues. V dropped 0 bases and J dropped 2 bases, with 11 bases sitting between them. Germline V gene data show CDR1 as MGHRA and CDR2 as YSYEKL. The CDR3 loop reads CASSQDGGFGNQPQHF. The CDR3 region has the DNA TGCGCCAGCAGCCAAGATGGGGGTTTTGGCAATCAGCCCCAGCATTTT.

The gene calls are TRBV20-1 and TRBJ2-7; weak D call: TRBD2 (6 bases). V shed 2 bases and J shed 2 bases, with 13 bases lying between them. Germline CDR1 reads DFQATT; CDR2 reads SNEGSKA (reference sequence). The CDR3 totals 14 residues. Here the CDR3 reads CSARIAELTYEQYF. DNA for the CDR3: TGCAGTGCTAGAATAGCGGAGCTCACCTACGAGCAGTACTTC.